This TCR beta chain was identified in a study of blood T cell repertoires in COVID-19. Study information: Material from acute and convalescent COVID-19 was sourced from the United States, Italy and Spain.

Authors' data handling: Amplification of reference gene primers provided the estimated nucleated cell counts. Sequenced by immunoSEQ multiplex PCR; TCRdb stores in-frame clones only, minus some. The D gene and trimming were derived from the DNA, and the V and J assignments and clone size from that table. The table lists under 150,000 clones, approximately 80% of them singletons. This clone appeared a single time. This CDR3 is 11 amino acids long. Germline CDR1 reads SQVTM; CDR2 reads ANQGSEA. Trimming shortened V by 7 bases and J by 6 bases, and 12 bases separated the two germline ends. Source material: peripheral blood. The receptor was derived from a woman between 50 and 59 years old with acute or convalescent COVID-19. The rearrangement uses TRBV29-1 and TRBJ1-1; TRBD1 might be the D (6 bases). The CDR3 DNA follows: TGCAGCGGCGAACAGGGCGCTGAAGCTTTCTTT. This codes for CSGEQGAEAFF.